A selection of T cell receptor beta chains follows, all from one sample in a study of blood T cell repertoires in COVID-19. TCRdb keeps only in-frame clones here, not all; method: immunoSEQ multiplex PCR. Counted here are some 200,000 clones, approximately 87% occurring once; the ten biggest clones make up over 3.5%. Sequenced input: peripheral blood. These receptors were collected from a man between 18 and 29 years old with active or convalescent COVID-19. The CDR3 runs from the conserved cysteine through the conserved F or W.

v_call	j_call	cdr3_length	cdr3_aa
TRBV27	TRBJ1-1	12	CASSSPRAEAFF
TRBV30	TRBJ2-1	15	CAWRAPFESRNEQFF
TRBV7-2	TRBJ2-7	14	CASSLVAVTYEQYF
TRBV5-1	TRBJ1-1	13	CASGINQGTEAFF
TRBV3-1/TRBV3-2	TRBJ1-1	16	CASRKRRQAIHTEAFF
TRBV5-6	TRBJ2-1	14	CASSPGLAYNEQFF
TRBV19	TRBJ2-2	16	CASKAGALVETGELFF
TRBV7-2	TRBJ1-1	16	CASSLWAGQLNTEAFF
TRBV5-5	TRBJ1-1	14	CASSVEIMNTEAFF
TRBV14	TRBJ1-2	15	CASSQDYGGRDGYTF
TRBV5-4	TRBJ2-1	15	CASSLDQGRPNEQFF
TRBV19	TRBJ1-1	11	CATVENTEAFF
TRBV5-6	TRBJ2-1	16	CASSSLHYTSYNEQFF
TRBV3-1/TRBV3-2	TRBJ1-6	17	CASSQDLFQEVGSPLHF
TRBV9	TRBJ2-1	13	CASSVGTYNEQFF
TRBV10-1	TRBJ1-5	17	CASSKTGGPGSNQPQHF
TRBV6-1	TRBJ1-5	14	CASSELDTPQPQHF
TRBV18	TRBJ2-7	17	CASSPGSGRARPYEQYF
TRBV30	TRBJ1-4	12	CAWERTGKKLFF
TRBV6-5	TRBJ1-1	14	CASRAGGVLPEAFF
TRBV7-5	TRBJ1-1	13	CARSLRRKTEAFF
TRBV4-1	TRBJ2-5	16	CASSQGTGRAEETQYF
TRBV27	TRBJ1-5	15	CASSLRGQGDQPQHF
TRBV7-9	TRBJ2-1	13	CASSFQGYNEQFF
TRBV7-2	TRBJ1-2	14	CASSSPGQGGGYTF
TRBV27	TRBJ1-5	14	CASSLERGNQPQHF
TRBV5-1	TRBJ2-2	14	CASSTGEPTGELFF
TRBV6-6	TRBJ1-1	14	CASSLTGLNTEAFF
TRBV14	TRBJ2-5	19	CASSQRGLAGDWYQETQYF
TRBV9	TRBJ2-1	15	CASSVGSIYRNEQFF
TRBV6-2/TRBV6-3	TRBJ2-7	14	CASSYHGLAYEQYF
TRBV3-1/TRBV3-2	TRBJ2-3	13	CASKSRGRDTQYF
TRBV14	TRBJ1-4	17	CASSHTLPGLLNEKLFF
TRBV5-1	TRBJ2-5	15	CASSLDPGGQETQYF
TRBV12-3/TRBV12-4	TRBJ2-1	12	CASRNAGGEQFF
TRBV24-1	TRBJ2-2	12	CATSTQTGELFF
TRBV7-9	TRBJ2-2	16	CASSLEGQGFTGELFF
TRBV5-4	TRBJ2-7	14	CASTQGSSSYEQYF
TRBV7-2	TRBJ2-2	13	CASSLDGKGELFF
TRBV6-4	TRBJ1-2	15	CASSDHPGGDPGYTF
TRBV2	TRBJ1-2	17	CAGTGQPTMKANYGYTF
TRBV5-1	TRBJ1-2	15	CASSSGEGRVDGYTF
TRBV6-5	TRBJ2-1	13	CASSYLVGNEQFF
TRBV12-5	TRBJ1-2	18	CASGFPPGQGKANYGYTF
TRBV28	TRBJ1-5	16	CASSLPPTGPNQPQHF
TRBV28	TRBJ1-2	14	CASSLFLGGNGYTF
TRBV6-2/TRBV6-3	TRBJ1-1	15	CASSRQGSGRGEAFF
TRBV27	TRBJ1-1	14	CASRYRGLNTEAFF